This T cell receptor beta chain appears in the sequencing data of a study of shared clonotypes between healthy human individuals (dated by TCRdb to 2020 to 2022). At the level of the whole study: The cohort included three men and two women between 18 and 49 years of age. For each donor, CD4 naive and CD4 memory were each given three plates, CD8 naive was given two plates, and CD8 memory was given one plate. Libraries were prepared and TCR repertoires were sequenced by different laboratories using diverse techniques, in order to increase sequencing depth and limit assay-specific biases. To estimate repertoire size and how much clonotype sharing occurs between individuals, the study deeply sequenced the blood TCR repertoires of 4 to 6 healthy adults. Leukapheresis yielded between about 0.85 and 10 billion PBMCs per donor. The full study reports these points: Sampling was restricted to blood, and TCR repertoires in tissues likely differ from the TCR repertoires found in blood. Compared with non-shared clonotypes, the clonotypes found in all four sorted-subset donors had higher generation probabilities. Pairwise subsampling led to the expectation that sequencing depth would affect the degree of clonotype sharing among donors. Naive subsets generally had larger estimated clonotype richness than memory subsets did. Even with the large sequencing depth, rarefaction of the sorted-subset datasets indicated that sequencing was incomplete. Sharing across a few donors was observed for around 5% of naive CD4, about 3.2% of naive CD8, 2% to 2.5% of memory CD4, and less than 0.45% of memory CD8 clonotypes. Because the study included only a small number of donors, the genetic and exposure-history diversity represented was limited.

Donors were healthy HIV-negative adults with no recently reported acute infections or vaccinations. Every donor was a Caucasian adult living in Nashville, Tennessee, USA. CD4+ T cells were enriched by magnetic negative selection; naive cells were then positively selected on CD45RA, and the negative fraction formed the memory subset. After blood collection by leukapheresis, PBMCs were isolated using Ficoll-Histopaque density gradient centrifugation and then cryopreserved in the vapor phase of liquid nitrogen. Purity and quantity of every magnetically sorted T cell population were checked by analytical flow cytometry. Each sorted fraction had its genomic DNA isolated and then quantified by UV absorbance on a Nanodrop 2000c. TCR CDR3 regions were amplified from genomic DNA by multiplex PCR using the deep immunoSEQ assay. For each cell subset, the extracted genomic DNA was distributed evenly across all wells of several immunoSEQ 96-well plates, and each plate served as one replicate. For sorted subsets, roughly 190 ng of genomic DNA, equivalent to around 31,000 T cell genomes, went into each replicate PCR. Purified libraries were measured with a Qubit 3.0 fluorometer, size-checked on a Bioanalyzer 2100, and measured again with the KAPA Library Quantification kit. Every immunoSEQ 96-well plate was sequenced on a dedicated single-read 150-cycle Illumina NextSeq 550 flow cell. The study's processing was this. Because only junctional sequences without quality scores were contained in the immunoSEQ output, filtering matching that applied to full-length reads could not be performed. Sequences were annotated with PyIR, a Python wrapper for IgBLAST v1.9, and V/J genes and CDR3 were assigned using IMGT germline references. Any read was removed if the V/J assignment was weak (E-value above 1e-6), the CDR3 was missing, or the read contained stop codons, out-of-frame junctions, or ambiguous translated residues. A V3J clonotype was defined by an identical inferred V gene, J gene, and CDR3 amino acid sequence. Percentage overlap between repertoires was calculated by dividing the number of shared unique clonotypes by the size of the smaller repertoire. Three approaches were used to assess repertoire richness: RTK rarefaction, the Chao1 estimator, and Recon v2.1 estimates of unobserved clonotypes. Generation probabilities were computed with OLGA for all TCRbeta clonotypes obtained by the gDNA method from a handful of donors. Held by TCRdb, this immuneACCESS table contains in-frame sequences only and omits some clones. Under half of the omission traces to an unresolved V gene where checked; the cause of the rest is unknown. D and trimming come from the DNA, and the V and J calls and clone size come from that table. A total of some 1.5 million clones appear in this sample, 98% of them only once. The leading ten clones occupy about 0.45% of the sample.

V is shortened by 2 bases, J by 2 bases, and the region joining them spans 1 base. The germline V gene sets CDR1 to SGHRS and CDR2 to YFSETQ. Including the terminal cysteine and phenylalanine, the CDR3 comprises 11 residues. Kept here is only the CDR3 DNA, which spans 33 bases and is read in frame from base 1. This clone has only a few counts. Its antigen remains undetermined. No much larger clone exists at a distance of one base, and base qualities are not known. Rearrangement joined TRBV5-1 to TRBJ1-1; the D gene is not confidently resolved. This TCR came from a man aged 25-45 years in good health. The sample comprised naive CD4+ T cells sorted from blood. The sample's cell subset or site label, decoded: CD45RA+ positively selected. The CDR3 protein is CASSFNTEAFF. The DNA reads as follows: TGCGCCAGCAGCTTTAACACTGAAGCTTTCTTT.